A selection of T cell receptor beta chains follows, all from one sample in a study of blood T cell repertoires in COVID-19. Here immunoSEQ multiplex PCR was the method, and the copy in TCRdb shows in-frame clones only, minus some. The repertoire holds approximately 100,000 clones, with about 85% as singletons. Specimen: peripheral blood. Receptors originate from a man in his 60s with acute or convalescent COVID-19. The CDR3 runs from the conserved cysteine through the conserved F or W. The D gene is left open where the match is weak.

d_gene,v_gene,CDR3aa
TRBD2,TRBV15,CATSRDSSGKETQYF
-,TRBV2,CASSEQGASNQPQHF
-,TRBV4-3,CASSQDARGEYEQYF
TRBD1,TRBV4-1,CASSQGRGQASPLHF
TRBD2,TRBV5-4,CASSQRGLDEQYF
-,TRBV6-2/TRBV6-3,CASSTDRYEQYF
-,TRBV3-1/TRBV3-2,CASSHRDEQFF
TRBD1,TRBV4-1,CASSQDAQGFGDTEAFF
-,TRBV10-3,CAISESGQVEAFF
-,TRBV19,CASSITWGPDTEAFF
TRBD2,TRBV3-1/TRBV3-2,CASSQVSGSAGELFF
-,TRBV6-2/TRBV6-3,CASSFSGGEAFF
TRBD2,TRBV7-9,CASSSAGERGTYEQYF
-,TRBV7-9,CASSLGYWGEVEQQPQHF
TRBD1,TRBV6-5,CASSRQGYGYTF
TRBD2,TRBV28,CASSSYGLVYEQYF
TRBD1,TRBV6-1,CASSESLGTDYGYTF
TRBD2,TRBV7-3,CASRLAGAIGELFF
-,TRBV11-2,CASSRGFYEQYF
TRBD1,TRBV29-1,CSVGQGLGYGYTF
-,TRBV7-2,CASSQFAGTEAFF
TRBD2,TRBV27,CASRGLAGAEFEQYF
-,TRBV27,CASRTHYEQYF
TRBD1,TRBV9,CASSVPGQGYYGYTF
TRBD1,TRBV7-9,CASSRRTGADQETQYF
TRBD2,TRBV28,CASSFSGSSYEQYF
-,TRBV18,CASSAPQYSNQPQHF
-,TRBV11-3,CASSLVWDSTDTQYF